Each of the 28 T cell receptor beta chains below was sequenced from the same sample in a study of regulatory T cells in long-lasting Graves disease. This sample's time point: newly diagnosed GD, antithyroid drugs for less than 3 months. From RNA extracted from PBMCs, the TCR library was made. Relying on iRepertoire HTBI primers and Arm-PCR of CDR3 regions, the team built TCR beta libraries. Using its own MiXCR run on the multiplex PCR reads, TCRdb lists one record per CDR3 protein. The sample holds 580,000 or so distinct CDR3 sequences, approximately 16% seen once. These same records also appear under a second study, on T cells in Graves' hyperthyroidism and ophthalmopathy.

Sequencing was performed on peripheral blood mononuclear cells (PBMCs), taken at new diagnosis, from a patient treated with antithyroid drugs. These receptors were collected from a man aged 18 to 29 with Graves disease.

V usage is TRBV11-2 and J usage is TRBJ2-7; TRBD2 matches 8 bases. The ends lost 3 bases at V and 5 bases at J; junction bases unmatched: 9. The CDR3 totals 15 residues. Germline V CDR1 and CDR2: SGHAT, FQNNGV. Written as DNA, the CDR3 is TGTGCCAGCAGCTTTAGCGGGATGGGTTATAACGAGCAGTACTTC. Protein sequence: CASSFSGMGYNEQYF. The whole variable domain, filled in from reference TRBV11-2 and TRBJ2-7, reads EAGVAQSPRYKIIEKRQSVAFWCNPISGHATLYWYQQILGQGPKLLIQFQNNGVVDDSQLPKDRFSAERLKGVDSTLKIQPAKLEDSAVYLCASSFSGMGYNEQYFGPGTRLTVT.

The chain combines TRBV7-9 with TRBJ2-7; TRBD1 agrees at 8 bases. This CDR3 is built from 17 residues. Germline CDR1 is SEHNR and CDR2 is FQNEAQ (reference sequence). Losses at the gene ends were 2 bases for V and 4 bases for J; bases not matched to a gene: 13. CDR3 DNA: TGTGCCAGCAGCTTATTTGCCCTCGACAGGGGTTGGTACGAGCAGTACTTC. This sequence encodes CASSLFALDRGWYEQYF.

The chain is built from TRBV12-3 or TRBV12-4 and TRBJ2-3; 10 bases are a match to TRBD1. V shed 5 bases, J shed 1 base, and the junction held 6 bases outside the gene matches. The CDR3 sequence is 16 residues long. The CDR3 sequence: CASSPGTGAGTDTQYF. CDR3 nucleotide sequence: TGTGCCAGCAGTCCTGGGACAGGGGCTGGCACAGATACGCAGTATTTT.

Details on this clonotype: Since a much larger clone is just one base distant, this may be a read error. Written as DNA, the CDR3 is TGTGCCAGCAGGGGGACTAGCGGCTACAATGAGCAGTTCTTC. Translation gives CASRGTSGYNEQFF. This chain joins TRBV12-3 or TRBV12-4 and TRBJ2-1; 11 nucleotides align to TRBD2. Trimming took 6 bases from V and 3 from J; bases not matched to a gene: 1. There are 14 residues in the CDR3.

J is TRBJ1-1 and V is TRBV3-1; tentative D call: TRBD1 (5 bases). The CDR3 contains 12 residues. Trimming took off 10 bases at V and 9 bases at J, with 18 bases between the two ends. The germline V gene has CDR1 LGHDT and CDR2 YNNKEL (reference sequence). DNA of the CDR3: TGTGCCACCTCCGGGGGGGACCGACAAGCTTTCTTT. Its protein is CATSGGDRQAFF.

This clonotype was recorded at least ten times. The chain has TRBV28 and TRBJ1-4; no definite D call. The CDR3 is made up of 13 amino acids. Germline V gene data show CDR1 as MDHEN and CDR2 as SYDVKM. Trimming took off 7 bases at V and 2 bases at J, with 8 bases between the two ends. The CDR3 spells CASTWPTNEKLFF. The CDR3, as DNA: TGTGCCAGCACGTGGCCGACTAATGAAAAACTGTTTTTT.

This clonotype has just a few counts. In DNA form, the CDR3 reads TGTGCCAGCAGCTCGAGGGTCGGGCCAAATGAAAAACTGTTTTTT. Its protein product is CASSSRVGPNEKLFF. The genes are TRBV5-8 and TRBJ1-4; D is unclear. V dropped 3 bases and J dropped 5 bases, with 14 bases sitting between them. Looked up from germline, CDR1 is SGHTS and CDR2 is YDEGEE. The CDR3 spans 15 residues.

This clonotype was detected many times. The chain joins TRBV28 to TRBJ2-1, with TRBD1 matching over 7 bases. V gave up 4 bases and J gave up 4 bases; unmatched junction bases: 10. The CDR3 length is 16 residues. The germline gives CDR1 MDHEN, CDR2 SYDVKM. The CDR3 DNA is TGTGCCAGCAGTTCCCTCGAAGGGGGCGCTTACAATGAGCAGTTCTTC. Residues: CASSSLEGGAYNEQFF.

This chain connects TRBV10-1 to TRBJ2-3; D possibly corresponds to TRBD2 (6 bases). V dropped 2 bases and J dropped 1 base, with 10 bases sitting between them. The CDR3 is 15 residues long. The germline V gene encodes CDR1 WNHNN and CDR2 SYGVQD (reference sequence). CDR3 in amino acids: CASSEGREGTDTQYF. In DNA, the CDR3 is TGCGCCAGCAGTGAGGGAAGGGAGGGCACAGATACGCAGTATTTT.

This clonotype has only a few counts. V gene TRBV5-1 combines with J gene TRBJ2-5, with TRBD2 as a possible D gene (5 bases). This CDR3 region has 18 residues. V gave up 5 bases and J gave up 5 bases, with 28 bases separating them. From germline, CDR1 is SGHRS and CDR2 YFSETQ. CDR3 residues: CASRTTHGVGRLQETQYF. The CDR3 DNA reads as TGCGCCAGCAGGACGACCCATGGGGTTGGGAGATTACAGGAGACCCAGTACTTC.

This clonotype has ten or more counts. The CDR3 nucleotides are TGTGCCAGCAGTCCTCATCTAGCGGGAGGGACAGATACGCAGTATTTT. This gives the protein CASSPHLAGGTDTQYF. The chain links TRBV12-3 or TRBV12-4 to TRBJ2-3; TRBD2 matches at 12 bases. V was pared by 5 bases and J by 3 bases, with 6 bases of the junction left unmatched. CDR3 length: 16 residues.

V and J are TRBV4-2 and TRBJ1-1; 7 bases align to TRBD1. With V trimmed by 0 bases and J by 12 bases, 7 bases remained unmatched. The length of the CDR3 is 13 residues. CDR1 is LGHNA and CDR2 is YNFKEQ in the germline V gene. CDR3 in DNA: TGTGCCAGCAGCCAAGAGGACAGGAGATCGTCTTTCTTT. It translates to CASSQEDRRSSFF.

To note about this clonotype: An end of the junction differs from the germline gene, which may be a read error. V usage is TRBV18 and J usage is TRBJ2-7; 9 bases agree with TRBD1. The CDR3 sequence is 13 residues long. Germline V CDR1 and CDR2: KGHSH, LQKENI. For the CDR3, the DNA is TGTGCCAGCCCACCGACAGGGGGATACGAGCAGTACTTC. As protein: CASPPTGGYEQYF. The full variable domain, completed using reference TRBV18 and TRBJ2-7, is NAGVMQNPRHLVRRRGQEARLRCSPMKGHSHVYWYRQLPEEGLKFMVYLQKENIIDESGMPKERFSAEFPKEGPSILRIQQVVRGDSAAYFCASPPTGGYEQYFGPGTRLTVT.

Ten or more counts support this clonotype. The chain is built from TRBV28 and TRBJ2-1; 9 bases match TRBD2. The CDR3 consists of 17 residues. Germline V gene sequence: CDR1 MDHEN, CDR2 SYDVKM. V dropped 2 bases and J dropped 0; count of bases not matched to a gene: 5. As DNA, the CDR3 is TGTGCCAGCAGTTTACCTAGCGGGGCTTACTCCTACAATGAGCAGTTCTTC. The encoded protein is CASSLPSGAYSYNEQFF.

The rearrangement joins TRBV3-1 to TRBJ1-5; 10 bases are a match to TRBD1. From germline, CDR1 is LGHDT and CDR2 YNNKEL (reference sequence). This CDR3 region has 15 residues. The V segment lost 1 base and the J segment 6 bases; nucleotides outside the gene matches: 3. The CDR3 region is CASSQGQGASQPQHF. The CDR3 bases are TGTGCCAGCAGCCAAGGACAGGGGGCAAGTCAGCCCCAGCATTTT.

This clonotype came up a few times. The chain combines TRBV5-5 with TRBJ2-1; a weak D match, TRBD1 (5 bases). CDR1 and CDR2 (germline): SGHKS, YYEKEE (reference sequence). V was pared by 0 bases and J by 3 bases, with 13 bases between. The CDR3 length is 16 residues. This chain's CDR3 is CASSLEGSSVYNEQFF. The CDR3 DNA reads TGTGCCAGCAGCTTGGAGGGGTCGAGCGTCTACAATGAGCAGTTCTTC.

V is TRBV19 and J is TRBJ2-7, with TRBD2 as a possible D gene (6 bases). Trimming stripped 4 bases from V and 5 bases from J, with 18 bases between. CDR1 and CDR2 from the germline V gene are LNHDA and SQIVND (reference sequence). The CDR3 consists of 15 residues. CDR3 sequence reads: CASSNPFGGVDEQYF. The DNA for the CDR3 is TGTGCCAGTAGTAACCCATTCGGGGGTGTCGACGAGCAGTACTTC.

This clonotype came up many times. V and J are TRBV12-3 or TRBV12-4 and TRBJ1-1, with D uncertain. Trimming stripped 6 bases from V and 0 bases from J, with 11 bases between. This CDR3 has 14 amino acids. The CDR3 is CASSYVAVNTEAFF. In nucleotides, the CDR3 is TGTGCCAGCAGCTACGTGGCAGTGAACACTGAAGCTTTCTTT.

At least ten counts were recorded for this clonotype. CDR3 sequence reads: CSAKGTGGEQYF. The CDR3, as DNA: TGCAGTGCTAAGGGGACAGGTGGCGAGCAGTACTTC. This rearrangement joins TRBV20-1 to TRBJ2-7; 8 nucleotides line up with TRBD1. The CDR3 contains 12 residues. The trim removed 4 bases at V and 6 bases at J, leaving 5 bases unmatched. The germline V gene encodes CDR1 DFQATT and CDR2 SNEGSKA (reference sequence).

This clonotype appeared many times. The CDR3 loop reads CASPREPLSYEQYF. In DNA form, the CDR3 reads TGCGCCAGCCCCCGGGAGCCCCTCTCCTACGAGCAGTACTTC. The gene calls are TRBV10-1 and TRBJ2-7; possible D gene TRBD2, 6 bases. The CDR3 has 14 residues. Trimming took 8 bases from V and 0 from J, leaving 14 bases between them. CDR1 and CDR2 from the germline V gene are WNHNN and SYGVQD (reference sequence).

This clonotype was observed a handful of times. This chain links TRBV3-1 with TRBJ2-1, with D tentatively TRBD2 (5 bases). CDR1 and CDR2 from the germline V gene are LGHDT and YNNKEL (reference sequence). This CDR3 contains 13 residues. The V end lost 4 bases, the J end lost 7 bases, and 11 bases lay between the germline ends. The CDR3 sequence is CASSPTSENEQFF. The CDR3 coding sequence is TGTGCCAGCAGCCCTACTAGTGAGAATGAGCAGTTCTTC.

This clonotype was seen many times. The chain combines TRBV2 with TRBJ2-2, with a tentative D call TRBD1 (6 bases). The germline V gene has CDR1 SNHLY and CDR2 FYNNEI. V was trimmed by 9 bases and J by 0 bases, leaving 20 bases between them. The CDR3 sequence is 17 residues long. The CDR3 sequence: CASNIKRGTSNTGELFF. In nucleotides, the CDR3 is TGTGCCAGTAACATCAAAAGAGGGACATCGAACACCGGGGAGCTGTTTTTT.

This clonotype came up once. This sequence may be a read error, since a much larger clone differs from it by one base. The CDR3 sequence is CASTPLFGAGQYF. The CDR3 nucleotides read TGTGCCAGCACCCCCCTTTTTGGCGCCGGGCAGTACTTC. The chain carries TRBV12-3 or TRBV12-4 and TRBJ2-7; D ambiguous. V was trimmed by 7 bases and J by 9 bases, leaving 19 bases between them. This CDR3 contains 13 residues.

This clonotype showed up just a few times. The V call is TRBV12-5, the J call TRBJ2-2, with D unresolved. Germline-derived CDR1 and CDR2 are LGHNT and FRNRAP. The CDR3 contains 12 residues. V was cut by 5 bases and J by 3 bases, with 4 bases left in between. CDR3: CASGRDTGELFF. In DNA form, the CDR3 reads TGTGCTAGTGGTCGAGACACCGGGGAGCTGTTTTTT.

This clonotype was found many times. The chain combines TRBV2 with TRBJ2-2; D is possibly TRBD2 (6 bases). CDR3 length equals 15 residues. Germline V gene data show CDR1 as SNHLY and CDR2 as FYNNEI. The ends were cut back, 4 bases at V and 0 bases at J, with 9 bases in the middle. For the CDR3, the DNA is TGTGCCAGCAGTGTAGCGGAGTCGAACACCGGGGAGCTGTTTTTT. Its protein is CASSVAESNTGELFF.

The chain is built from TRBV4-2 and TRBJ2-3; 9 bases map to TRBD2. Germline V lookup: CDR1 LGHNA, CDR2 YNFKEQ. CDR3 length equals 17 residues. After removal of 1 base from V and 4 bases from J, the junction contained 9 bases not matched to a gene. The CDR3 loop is CASSQALSSGTADTQYF. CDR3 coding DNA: TGTGCCAGCAGCCAAGCCCTATCTAGCGGGACTGCAGATACGCAGTATTTT.

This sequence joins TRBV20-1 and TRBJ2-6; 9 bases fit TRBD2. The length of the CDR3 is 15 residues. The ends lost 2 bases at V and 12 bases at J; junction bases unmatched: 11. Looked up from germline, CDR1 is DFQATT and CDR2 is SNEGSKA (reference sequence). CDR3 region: CSARSQGLAGPVLTF. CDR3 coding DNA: TGCAGTGCTAGATCTCAGGGGCTAGCGGGACCCGTCCTGACTTTC.

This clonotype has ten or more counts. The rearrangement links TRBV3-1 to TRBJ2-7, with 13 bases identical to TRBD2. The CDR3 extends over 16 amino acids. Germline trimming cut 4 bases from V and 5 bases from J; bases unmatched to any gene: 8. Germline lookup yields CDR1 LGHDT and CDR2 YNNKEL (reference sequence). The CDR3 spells CASSRIGLAGVHEQYF. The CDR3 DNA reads TGTGCCAGCAGCCGGATCGGACTAGCGGGAGTCCACGAGCAGTACTTC.